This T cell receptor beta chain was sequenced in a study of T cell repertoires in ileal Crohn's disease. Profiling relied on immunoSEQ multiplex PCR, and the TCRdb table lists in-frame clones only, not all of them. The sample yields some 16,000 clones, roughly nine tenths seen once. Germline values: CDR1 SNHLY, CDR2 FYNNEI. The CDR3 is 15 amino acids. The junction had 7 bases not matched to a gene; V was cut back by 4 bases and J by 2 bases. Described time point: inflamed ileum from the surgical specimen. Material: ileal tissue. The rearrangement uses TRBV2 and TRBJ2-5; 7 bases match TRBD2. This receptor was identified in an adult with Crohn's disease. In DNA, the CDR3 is TGTGCCAGCAGTGTGGGTAGCGGGTTTCAAGAGACCCAGTACTTC. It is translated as CASSVGSGFQETQYF.